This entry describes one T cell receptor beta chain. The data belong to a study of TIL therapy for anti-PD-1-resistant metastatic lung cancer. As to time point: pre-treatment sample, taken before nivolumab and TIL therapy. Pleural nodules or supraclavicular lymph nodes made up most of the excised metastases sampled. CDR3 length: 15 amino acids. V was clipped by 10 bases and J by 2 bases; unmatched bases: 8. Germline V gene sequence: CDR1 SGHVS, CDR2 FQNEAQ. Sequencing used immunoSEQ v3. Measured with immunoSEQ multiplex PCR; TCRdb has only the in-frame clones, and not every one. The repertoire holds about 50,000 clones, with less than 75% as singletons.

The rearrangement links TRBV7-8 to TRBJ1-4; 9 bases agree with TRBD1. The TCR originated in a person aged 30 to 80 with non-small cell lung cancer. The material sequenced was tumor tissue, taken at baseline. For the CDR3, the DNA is TGTGCCATCCTGGAAGGGACAGGGACTAATGAAAAACTGTTTTTT. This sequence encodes CAILEGTGTNEKLFF.